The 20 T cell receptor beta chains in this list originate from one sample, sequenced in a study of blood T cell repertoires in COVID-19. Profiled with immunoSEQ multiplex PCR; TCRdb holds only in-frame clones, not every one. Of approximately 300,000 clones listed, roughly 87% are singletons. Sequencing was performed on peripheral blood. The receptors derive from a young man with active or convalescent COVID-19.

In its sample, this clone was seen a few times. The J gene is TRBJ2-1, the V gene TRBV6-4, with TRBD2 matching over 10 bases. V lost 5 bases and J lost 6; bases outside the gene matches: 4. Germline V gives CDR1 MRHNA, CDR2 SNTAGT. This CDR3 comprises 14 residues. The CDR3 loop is CASSIAGGTNEQFF. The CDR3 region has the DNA TGTGCCAGCAGTATAGCGGGGGGTACCAATGAGCAGTTCTTC.

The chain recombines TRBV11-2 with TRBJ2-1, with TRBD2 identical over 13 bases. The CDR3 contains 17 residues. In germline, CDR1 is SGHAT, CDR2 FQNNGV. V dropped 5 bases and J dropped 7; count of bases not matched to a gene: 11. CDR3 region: CASSTGLAGVSRNEQFF. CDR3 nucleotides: TGTGCCAGCAGCACTGGACTAGCGGGAGTCTCGAGGAATGAGCAGTTCTTC. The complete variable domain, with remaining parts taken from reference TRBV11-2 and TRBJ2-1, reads EAGVAQSPRYKIIEKRQSVAFWCNPISGHATLYWYQQILGQGPKLLIQFQNNGVVDDSQLPKDRFSAERLKGVDSTLKIQPAKLEDSAVYLCASSTGLAGVSRNEQFFGPGTRLTVL.

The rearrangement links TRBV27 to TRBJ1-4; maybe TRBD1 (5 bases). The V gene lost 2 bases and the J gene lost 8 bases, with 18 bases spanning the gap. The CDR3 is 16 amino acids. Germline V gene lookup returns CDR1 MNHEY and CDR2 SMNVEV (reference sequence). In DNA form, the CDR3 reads TGTGCCAGCAGTTTAACCCGAGACAGCCCGAGGGAAAAACTGTTTTTT. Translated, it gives CASSLTRDSPREKLFF.

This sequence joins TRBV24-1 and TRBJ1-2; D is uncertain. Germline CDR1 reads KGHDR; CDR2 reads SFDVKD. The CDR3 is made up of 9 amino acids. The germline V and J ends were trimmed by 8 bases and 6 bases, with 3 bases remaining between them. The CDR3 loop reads CATTNGYTF. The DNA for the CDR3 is TGTGCCACCACAAATGGCTACACCTTC.

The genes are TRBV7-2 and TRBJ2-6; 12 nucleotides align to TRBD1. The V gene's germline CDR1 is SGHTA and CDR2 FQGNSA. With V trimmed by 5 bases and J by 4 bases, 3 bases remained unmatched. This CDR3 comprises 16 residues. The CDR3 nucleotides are TGTGCCAGCAGCCGGGACAGGGGGCGAGGGGCCAACGTCCTGACTTTC. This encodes CASSRDRGRGANVLTF.

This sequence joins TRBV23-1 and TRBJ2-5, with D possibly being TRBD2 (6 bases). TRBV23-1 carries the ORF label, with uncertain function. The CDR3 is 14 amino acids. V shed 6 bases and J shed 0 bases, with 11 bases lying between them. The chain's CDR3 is CASRQGGYQETQYF. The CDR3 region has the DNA TGCGCCAGCAGGCAAGGAGGGTACCAAGAGACCCAGTACTTC.

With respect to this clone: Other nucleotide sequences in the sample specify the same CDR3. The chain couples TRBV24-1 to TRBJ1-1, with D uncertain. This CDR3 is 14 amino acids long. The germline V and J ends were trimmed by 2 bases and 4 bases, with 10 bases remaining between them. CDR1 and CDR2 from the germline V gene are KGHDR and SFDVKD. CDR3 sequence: CATSDSRRPTEAFF. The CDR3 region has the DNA TGTGCCACCAGTGATTCACGGCGGCCCACTGAAGCTTTCTTT.

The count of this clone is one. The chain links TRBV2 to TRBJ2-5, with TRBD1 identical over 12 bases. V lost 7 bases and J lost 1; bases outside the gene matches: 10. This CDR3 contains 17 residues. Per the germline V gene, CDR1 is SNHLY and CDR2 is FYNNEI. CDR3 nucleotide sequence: TGTGCCAGCATTCTCTTTCCGGGACAGGGGGCCCAAGAGACCCAGTACTTC. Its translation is CASILFPGQGAQETQYF.

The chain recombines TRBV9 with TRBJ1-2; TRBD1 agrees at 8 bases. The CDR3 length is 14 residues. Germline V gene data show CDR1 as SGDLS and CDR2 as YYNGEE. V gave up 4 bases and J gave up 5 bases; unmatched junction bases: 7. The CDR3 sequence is CASSLLGQDYGYTF. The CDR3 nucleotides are TGTGCCAGCAGCCTCCTGGGACAGGATTATGGCTACACCTTC. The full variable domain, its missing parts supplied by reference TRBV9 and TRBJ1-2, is DSGVTQTPKHLITATGQRVTLRCSPRSGDLSVYWYQQSLDQGLQFLIQYYNGEERAKGNILERFSAQQFPDLHSELNLSSLELGDSALYFCASSLLGQDYGYTFGSGTRLTVV.

CDR3 bases: TGTGCCAGCAGGAGAGGTTCTAACAATTCACCCCTCCACTTT. Residues: CASRRGSNNSPLHF. The chain links TRBV6-5 to TRBJ1-6; unclear D gene. Trimming shortened V by 6 bases and J by 7 bases, and 13 bases separated the two germline ends. Per germline, CDR1 MNHEY and CDR2 SVGAGI. The CDR3 covers 14 residues.

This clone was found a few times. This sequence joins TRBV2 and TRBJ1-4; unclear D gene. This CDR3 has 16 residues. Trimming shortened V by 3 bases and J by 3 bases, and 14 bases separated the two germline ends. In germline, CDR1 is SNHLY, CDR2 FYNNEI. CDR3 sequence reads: CASSDGRRGSNEKLFF. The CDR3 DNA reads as TGTGCCAGCAGTGACGGCCGTAGAGGCTCTAATGAAAAACTGTTTTTT.

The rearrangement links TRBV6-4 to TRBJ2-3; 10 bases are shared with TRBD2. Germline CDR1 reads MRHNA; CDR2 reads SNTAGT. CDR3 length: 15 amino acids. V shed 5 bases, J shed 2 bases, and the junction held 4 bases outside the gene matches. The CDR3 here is CASSRAGGITDTQYF. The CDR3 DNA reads TGTGCCAGCAGTAGAGCGGGAGGGATCACAGATACGCAGTATTTT.

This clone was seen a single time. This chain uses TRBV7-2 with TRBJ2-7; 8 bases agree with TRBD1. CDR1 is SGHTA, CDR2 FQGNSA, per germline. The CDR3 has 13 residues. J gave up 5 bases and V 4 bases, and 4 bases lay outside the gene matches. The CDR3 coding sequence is TGTGCCAGCAGCTCTCGGACAGGGCACGAGCAGTACTTC. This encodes CASSSRTGHEQYF.

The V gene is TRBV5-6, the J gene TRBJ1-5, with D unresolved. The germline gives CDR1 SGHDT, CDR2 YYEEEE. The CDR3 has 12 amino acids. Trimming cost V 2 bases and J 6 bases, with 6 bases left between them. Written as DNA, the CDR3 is TGTGCCAGCAGCTTCGGGGTTCAGCCCCAGCATTTT. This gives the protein CASSFGVQPQHF.

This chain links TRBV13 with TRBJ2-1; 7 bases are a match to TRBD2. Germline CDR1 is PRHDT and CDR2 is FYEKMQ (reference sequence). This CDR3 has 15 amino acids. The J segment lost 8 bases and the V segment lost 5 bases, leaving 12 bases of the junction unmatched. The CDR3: CASSLSGLILDEQFF. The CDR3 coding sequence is TGTGCCAGCAGCCTTAGCGGGTTGATACTTGATGAGCAGTTCTTC.

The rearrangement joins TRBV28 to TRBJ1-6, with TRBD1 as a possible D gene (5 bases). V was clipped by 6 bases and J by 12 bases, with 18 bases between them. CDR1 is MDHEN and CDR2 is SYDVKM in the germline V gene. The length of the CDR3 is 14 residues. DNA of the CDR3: TGTGCCAGCAGAGAAGTATTTTCGGGGGGACCCCTCCACTTT. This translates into CASREVFSGGPLHF.

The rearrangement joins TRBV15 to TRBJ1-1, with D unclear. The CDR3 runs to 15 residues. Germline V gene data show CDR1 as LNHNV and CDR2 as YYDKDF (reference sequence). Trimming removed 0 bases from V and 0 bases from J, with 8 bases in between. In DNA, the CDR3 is TGTGCCACCAGCAGAGATCAGAACATGAACACTGAAGCTTTCTTT. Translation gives CATSRDQNMNTEAFF.

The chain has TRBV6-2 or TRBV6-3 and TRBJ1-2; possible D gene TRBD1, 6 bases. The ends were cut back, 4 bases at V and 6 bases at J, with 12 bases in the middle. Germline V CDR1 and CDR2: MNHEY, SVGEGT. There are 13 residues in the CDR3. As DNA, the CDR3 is TGTGCCAGCAGTTCGCAGGGGATGCATGGCTACACCTTC. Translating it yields CASSSQGMHGYTF.

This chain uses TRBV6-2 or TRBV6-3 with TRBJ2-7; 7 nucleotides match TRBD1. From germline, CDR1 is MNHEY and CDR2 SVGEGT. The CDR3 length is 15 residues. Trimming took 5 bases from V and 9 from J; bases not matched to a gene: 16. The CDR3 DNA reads TGTGCCAGCAGTCCGGGGACAGAGACCCTTACGAGGCAGTACTTC. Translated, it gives CASSPGTETLTRQYF.

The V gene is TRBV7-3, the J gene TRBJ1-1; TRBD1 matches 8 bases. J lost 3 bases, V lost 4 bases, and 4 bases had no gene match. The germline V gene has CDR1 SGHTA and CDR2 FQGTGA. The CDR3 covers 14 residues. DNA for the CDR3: TGTGCCAGCAGCTCCGGGACAGGACACACTGAAGCTTTCTTT. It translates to CASSSGTGHTEAFF.